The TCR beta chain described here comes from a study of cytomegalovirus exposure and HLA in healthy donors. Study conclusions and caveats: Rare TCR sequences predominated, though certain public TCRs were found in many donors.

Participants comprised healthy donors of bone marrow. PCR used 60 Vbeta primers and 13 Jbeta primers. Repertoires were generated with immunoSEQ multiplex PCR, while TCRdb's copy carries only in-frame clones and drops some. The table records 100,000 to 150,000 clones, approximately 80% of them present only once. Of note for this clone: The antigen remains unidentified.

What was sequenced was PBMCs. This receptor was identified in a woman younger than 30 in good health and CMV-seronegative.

CDR3 in amino acids: CASSLGGLNTGELFF. CDR3 sequence (DNA): TGTGCCAGCAGCTTGGGCGGGCTTAACACCGGGGAGCTGTTTTTT. The chain uses TRBV5-5 and TRBJ2-2, with D perhaps TRBD2 (5 bases). The CDR3 has 15 amino acids. CDR1 and CDR2 from the germline V gene are SGHKS and YYEKEE (reference sequence). Trimming pared 0 bases from V and 2 bases from J, leaving 8 bases between. The variable domain in full, completed from reference TRBV5-5 and TRBJ2-2, reads DAGVTQSPTHLIKTRGQQVTLRCSPISGHKSVSWYQQVLGQGPQFIFQYYEKEERGRGNFPDRFSARQFPNYSSELNVNALLLGDSALYLCASSLGGLNTGELFFGEGSRLTVL.